This TCR beta chain emerged from a study of cytomegalovirus exposure and HLA in healthy donors. In the study overall: The use of the same platform for the 130 or so validation repertoires and the 550 to 850 first-cohort repertoires was reported by a later analysis. Findings of the study overall: The study listed approximately 160 cytomegalovirus-associated TCR beta chains. Reports showed the classifier diagnosing cytomegalovirus status with high specificity and sensitivity.

Profiling relied on immunoSEQ multiplex PCR, and the TCRdb table lists in-frame clones only, not all of them. The table records about 120,000 clones, roughly 88% of them present only once. Concerning this clone: Its antigen is unidentified.

The donors were part of the roughly 130-subject validation cohort, which stood apart from the 666-subject first cohort. CDR1 and CDR2 from the germline V gene are MDHEN and SYDVKM. Trimming left V 6 bases short and J 5 bases short, with 14 bases between. This CDR3 comprises 14 residues. The chain is built from TRBV28 and TRBJ2-1, with no clear D. This TCR came from a man in his late teens or twenties in good health and CMV-seronegative. The specimen was PBMCs. The CDR3 loop is CASSPRRWDNEQFF. CDR3 DNA: TGTGCCAGCAGCCCCCGGAGATGGGACAATGAGCAGTTCTTC.